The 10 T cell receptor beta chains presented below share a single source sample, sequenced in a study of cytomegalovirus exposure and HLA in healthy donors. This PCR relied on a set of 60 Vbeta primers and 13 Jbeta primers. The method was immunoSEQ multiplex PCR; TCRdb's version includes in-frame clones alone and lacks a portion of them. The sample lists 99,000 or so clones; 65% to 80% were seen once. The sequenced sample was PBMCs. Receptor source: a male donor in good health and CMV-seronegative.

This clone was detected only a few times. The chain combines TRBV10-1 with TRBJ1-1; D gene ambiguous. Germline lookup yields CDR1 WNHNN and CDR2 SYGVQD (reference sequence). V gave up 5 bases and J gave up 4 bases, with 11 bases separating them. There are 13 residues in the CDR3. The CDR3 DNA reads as TGCGCCAGCAGTCTGGGCCAAGGCACTGAAGCTTTCTTT. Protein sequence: CASSLGQGTEAFF.

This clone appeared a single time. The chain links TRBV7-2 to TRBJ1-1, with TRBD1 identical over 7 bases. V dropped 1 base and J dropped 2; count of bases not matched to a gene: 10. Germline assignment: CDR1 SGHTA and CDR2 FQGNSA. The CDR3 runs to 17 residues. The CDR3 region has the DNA TGTGCCAGCAGCTTAGAGTACAGGGGCTGGAGAAACACTGAAGCTTTCTTT. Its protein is CASSLEYRGWRNTEAFF.

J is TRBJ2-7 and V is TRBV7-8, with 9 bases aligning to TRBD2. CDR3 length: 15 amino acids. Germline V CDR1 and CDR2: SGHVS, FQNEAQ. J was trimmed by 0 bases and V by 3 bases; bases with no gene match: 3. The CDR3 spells CASSFLSGSSYEQYF. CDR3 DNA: TGTGCCAGCAGCTTCCTTAGCGGGAGCTCCTACGAGCAGTACTTC.

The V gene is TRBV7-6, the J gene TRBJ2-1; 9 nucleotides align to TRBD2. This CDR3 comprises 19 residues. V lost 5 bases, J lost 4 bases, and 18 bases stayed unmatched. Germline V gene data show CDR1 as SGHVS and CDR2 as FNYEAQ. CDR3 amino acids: CASSRPFRASGTTYNEQFF. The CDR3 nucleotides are TGTGCCAGCAGCCGGCCTTTTCGGGCTAGCGGGACGACTTACAATGAGCAGTTCTTC. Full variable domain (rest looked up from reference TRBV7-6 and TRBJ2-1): GAGVSQSPRYKVTKRGQDVALRCDPISGHVSLYWYRQALGQGPEFLTYFNYEAQQDKSGLPNDRFSAERPEGSISTLTIQRTEQRDSAMYRCASSRPFRASGTTYNEQFFGPGTRLTVL.

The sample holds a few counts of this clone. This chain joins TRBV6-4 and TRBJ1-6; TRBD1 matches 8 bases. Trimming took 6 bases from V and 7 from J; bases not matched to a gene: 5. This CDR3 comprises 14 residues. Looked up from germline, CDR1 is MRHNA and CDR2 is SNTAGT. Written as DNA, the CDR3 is TGTGCCAGCAGCCTACAGGGGGAAAATTCACCCCTCCACTTT. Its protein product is CASSLQGENSPLHF.

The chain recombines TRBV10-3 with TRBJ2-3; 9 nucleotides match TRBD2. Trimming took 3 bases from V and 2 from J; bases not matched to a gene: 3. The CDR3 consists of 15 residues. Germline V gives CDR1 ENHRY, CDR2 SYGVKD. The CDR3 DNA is TGTGCCATCAGTGAAAAGCGGGGGGACACAGATACGCAGTATTTT. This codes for CAISEKRGDTDTQYF.

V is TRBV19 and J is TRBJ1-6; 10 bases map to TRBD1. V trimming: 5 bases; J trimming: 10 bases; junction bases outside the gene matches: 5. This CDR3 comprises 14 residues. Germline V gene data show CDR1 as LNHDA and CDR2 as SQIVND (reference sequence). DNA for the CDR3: TGTGCCAGTAGTCTCCGGGACAGGGGCTCACCCCTCCACTTT. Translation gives CASSLRDRGSPLHF.

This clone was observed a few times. The CDR3 spells CATSRWDIPAPEAFF. In nucleotides, the CDR3 is TGTGCCACCAGCAGATGGGACATCCCAGCGCCCGAAGCTTTCTTT. The rearrangement links TRBV15 to TRBJ1-1; TRBD1 is a possible D gene (6 bases). Per the germline V gene, CDR1 is LNHNV and CDR2 is YYDKDF (reference sequence). Deletions cut 2 bases from V and 8 bases from J, with 18 bases between. CDR3 length: 15 residues.

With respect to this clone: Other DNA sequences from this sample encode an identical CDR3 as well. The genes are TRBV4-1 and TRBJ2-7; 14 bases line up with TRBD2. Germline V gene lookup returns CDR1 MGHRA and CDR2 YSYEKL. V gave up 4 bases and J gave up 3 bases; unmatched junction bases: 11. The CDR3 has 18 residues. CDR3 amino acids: CASSLLTRLAGGFYEQYF. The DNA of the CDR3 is TGCGCCAGCAGCCTCCTTACCCGACTAGCGGGAGGGTTCTACGAGCAGTACTTC.

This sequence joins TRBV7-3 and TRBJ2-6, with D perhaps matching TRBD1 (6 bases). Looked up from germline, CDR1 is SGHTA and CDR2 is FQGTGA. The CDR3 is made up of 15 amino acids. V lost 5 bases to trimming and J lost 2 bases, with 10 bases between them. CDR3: CASSIGQTGANVLTF. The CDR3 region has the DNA TGTGCCAGCAGCATCGGACAGACTGGGGCCAACGTCCTGACTTTC.